The 2 T cell receptor beta chains below were found in one sample sequenced in a study of T cell responses to AZD1222 COVID-19 vaccine. The method was immunoSEQ multiplex PCR; TCRdb's version includes in-frame clones alone and lacks a portion of them. This sample has under 150,000 clones; under 90% occur once, and the top ten carry approximately 1.6%. Sample: peripheral blood, taken 28 days after the second AZD1222 dose. The receptors shown here come from an adult who received the AZD1222 COVID-19 vaccine.

The V gene is TRBV19, the J gene TRBJ1-5; 7 bases are shared with TRBD1. The germline V gene has CDR1 LNHDA and CDR2 SQIVND (reference sequence). The ends lost 5 bases at V and 7 bases at J; junction bases unmatched: 11. The CDR3 loop spans 15 amino acids. CDR3 nucleotide sequence: TGTGCCAGTAGTGACACGGACAGGAGGGTCCAGCCCCAGCATTTT. Protein product: CASSDTDRRVQPQHF.

The chain combines TRBV6-5 with TRBJ1-5, with TRBD1 as a possible D gene (5 bases). The V and J ends lost 2 bases and 1 base respectively, with 12 bases between them. This CDR3 has 16 residues. Germline-derived CDR1 and CDR2 are MNHEY and SVGAGI. The CDR3 DNA reads as TGTGCCAGCAGTTACGGGGGGGTATCGAGCAATCAGCCCCAGCATTTT. Residues: CASSYGGVSSNQPQHF.